The 19 T cell receptor beta chains below come from one sample, sequenced in a study of blood T cells in healthy people across ages (dated by TCRdb to between 2014 and 2017). The library was prepared using 5' RACE. The run used an Illumina HiSeq 2500. A second PCR of roughly 7 to 11 cycles was performed with a sample-barcoded 5' primer and a J-beta primer mix. Using fastp trimming at Q25 and MiXCR clonotype assembly, TCRdb reanalyzed the public sequencing data and kept in-frame beta chains. One record per CDR3 amino acid sequence lists the most common genes and DNA. A total of about 800,000 distinct CDR3 sequences appear in this sample, roughly 64% of them only once. The ten largest clones represent approximately 21% of the sample. The specimen was blood. These receptors all stem from a man between 25 and 39 years old in good health.

The chain has TRBV20-1 and TRBJ2-3; possibly TRBD2 for D (6 bases). Trimming stripped 0 bases from V and 6 bases from J, with 19 bases between. CDR1 is DFQATT and CDR2 is SNEGSKA in the germline V gene (reference sequence). The CDR3 consists of 16 residues. CDR3 region: CSARDRLGGIVDTQYF. In DNA, the CDR3 is TGCAGTGCTAGAGATCGCCTAGGAGGGATTGTCGATACGCAGTATTTT.

Notes on this clonotype: The CDR3 end shows no conserved phenylalanine or tryptophan, and so a read error is likely. This sequence joins TRBV5-1 and TRBJ2-1; 11 bases match TRBD2. The CDR3 has 17 amino acids. J was trimmed by 10 bases and V by 0 bases; bases with no gene match: 12. CDR1 is SGHRS, CDR2 YFSETQ, per germline. The CDR3 sequence: CASSLGGSSGGLQEQFL. The CDR3 DNA reads TGCGCCAGCAGCTTGGGTGGATCTAGCGGGGGGCTCCAGGAGCAGTTCTTA.

With respect to this clonotype: At one end, the junction sequence differs from germline, possibly due to a read error. The chain has TRBV11-2 and TRBJ2-3; D is undetermined. CDR3 length: 16 amino acids. Germline-derived CDR1 and CDR2 are SGHAT and FQNNGV. CDR3 protein: CAGSLQVSTSTDTQYF. In DNA, the CDR3 is TGTGCCGGCAGCCTTCAGGTTTCAACTAGCACAGATACGCAGTATTTT.

About this clonotype: The junction departs from the called germline gene at one end, perhaps through a read error. This chain joins TRBV28 and TRBJ2-1; TRBD2 aligns across 11 bases. CDR1 is MDHEN and CDR2 is SYDVKM in the germline V gene. The length of the CDR3 is 17 residues. CDR3 in amino acids: CASSIWTSGLSYNEQFF. The CDR3 DNA reads TGTGCCAGCAGTATATGGACTAGCGGGTTATCCTACAATGAGCAGTTCTTC. The whole variable domain, filled in from reference TRBV28 and TRBJ2-1, reads DVKVTQSSRYLVKRTGEKVFLECVQDMDHENMFWYRQDPGLGLRLIYFSYDVKMKEKGDIPEGYSVSREKKERFSLILESASTNQTSMYLCASSIWTSGLSYNEQFFGPGTRLTVL.

V gene TRBV20-1 combines with J gene TRBJ2-5, with TRBD2 matching 8 bases. The germline V gene encodes CDR1 DFQATT and CDR2 SNEGSKA (reference sequence). This CDR3 region has 15 residues. V gave up 2 bases and J gave up 0 bases; unmatched junction bases: 5. CDR3 loop: CSARKAGAYQETQYF. The CDR3 bases are TGCAGTGCTAGAAAAGCGGGGGCATACCAAGAGACCCAGTACTTC.

In this sample, this clonotype turned up a few times. This chain joins TRBV18 and TRBJ2-7, with 8 nucleotides matching TRBD1. Germline V lookup: CDR1 KGHSH, CDR2 LQKENI. Trimming cost V 3 bases and J 6 bases; bases outside gene matches: 7. This CDR3 is built from 14 residues. The CDR3 DNA sequence: TGTGCCAGCTCACCTGACAGGGGACGGGGCGAGCAGTACTTC. Translation: CASSPDRGRGEQYF.

V usage is TRBV7-2 and J usage is TRBJ2-7; 11 positions agree with TRBD2. The CDR3 totals 15 residues. V lost 4 bases, J lost 4 bases, and 6 bases stayed unmatched. The germline V gene encodes CDR1 SGHTA and CDR2 FQGNSA. The CDR3 reads CASSSTSGKGYEQYF. In DNA, the CDR3 is TGTGCCAGCAGCTCGACTAGCGGGAAAGGGTACGAGCAGTACTTC.

The rearrangement uses TRBV7-8 and TRBJ2-5; 7 bases map to TRBD1. The CDR3 totals 15 residues. Germline CDR1 is SGHVS and CDR2 is FQNEAQ. Trimming at V came to 5 bases and at J to 5 bases, leaving 11 bases not matched to a gene. The CDR3 reads CASSPDKTGFETQYF. CDR3 nucleotides: TGTGCCAGCAGCCCCGATAAGACAGGGTTCGAGACCCAGTACTTC.

J is TRBJ2-1 and V is TRBV3-1, with 12 bases lining up with TRBD2. Germline V gene sequence: CDR1 LGHDT, CDR2 YNNKEL (reference sequence). V trimming: 4 bases; J trimming: 6 bases; junction bases outside the gene matches: 4. CDR3 length: 15 residues. The CDR3 reads CASSPLAGGPNEQFF. CDR3 DNA: TGTGCCAGCAGCCCGCTAGCGGGAGGGCCCAATGAGCAGTTCTTC.

V usage is TRBV20-1 and J usage is TRBJ2-1; 15 bases map to TRBD2. Trimming removed 6 bases from V and 6 bases from J; junction bases left unmatched: 18. CDR1 is DFQATT, CDR2 SNEGSKA, per germline (reference sequence). The CDR3 loop spans 19 amino acids. The CDR3 region is CSALLWGTSGRRAPNEQFF. CDR3 bases: TGCAGTGCCCTCCTATGGGGGACTAGCGGGAGGAGGGCCCCCAATGAGCAGTTCTTC.

Note on this clonotype: A read error may produce the germline difference seen at one junction end. The rearrangement links TRBV12-3 or TRBV12-4 to TRBJ2-7; TRBD1 matches at 9 bases. The CDR3 consists of 11 residues. The CDR3 region has the DNA TGCTCGGGACAGGGCCGGAACGAGCAGTACTTC. This gives the protein CSGQGRNEQYF.

The chain couples TRBV7-2 to TRBJ2-4, with 7 nucleotides matching TRBD1. The CDR3 has 15 residues. Germline values: CDR1 SGHTA, CDR2 FQGNSA. The ends lost 0 bases at V and 1 base at J; junction bases unmatched: 0. The CDR3 here is CASSLAQGAKNIQYF. The CDR3, as DNA: TGTGCCAGCAGCTTAGCACAGGGGGCCAAAAACATTCAGTACTTC. The full variable domain, completed using reference TRBV7-2 and TRBJ2-4, is GAGVSQSPSNKVTEKGKDVELRCDPISGHTALYWYRQSLGQGLEFLIYFQGNSAPDKSGLPSDRFSAERTGGSVSTLTIQRTQQEDSAVYLCASSLAQGAKNIQYFGAGTRLSVL.

This chain links TRBV7-2 with TRBJ2-5, with 8 bases aligning to TRBD2. The assigned J gene may be wrong: the sequence end matches TRBJ2-7 better. CDR3 length: 15 amino acids. The germline V gene has CDR1 SGHTA and CDR2 FQGNSA. CDR3 residues: CASSLAGQNSYEQYF. CDR3 nucleotide sequence: TGTGCCAGCAGTCTAGCGGGCCAGAACTCCTACGAGCAGTACTTC.

The chain employs TRBV30 and TRBJ1-2; a weak D match, TRBD1 (5 bases). In germline, CDR1 is GTSNPN, CDR2 SVGIG (reference sequence). The V and J ends lost 1 base and 8 bases respectively, with 14 bases between them. The length of the CDR3 is 13 residues. This chain's CDR3 is CAWSDAGHRGYTF. The CDR3 nucleotides read TGTGCCTGGAGTGATGCGGGGCATCGGGGCTACACCTTC.

This chain connects TRBV6-5 to TRBJ2-7; TRBD1 matches 7 bases. The trim removed 5 bases at V and 7 bases at J, leaving 11 bases unmatched. CDR3 length equals 14 residues. Germline assignment: CDR1 MNHEY and CDR2 SVGAGI. The CDR3 region is CASSGFEGAGEQYF. CDR3 nucleotide sequence: TGTGCCAGCAGTGGTTTTGAGGGGGCGGGTGAGCAGTACTTC.

This clonotype occurred a few times. The chain is built from TRBV6-5 and TRBJ1-2; D call uncertain. From germline, CDR1 is MNHEY and CDR2 SVGAGI. The CDR3 is made up of 15 amino acids. Trimming cost V 0 bases and J 4 bases, with 12 bases left between them. CDR3 loop: CASSYSSRSLYGYTF. Here the CDR3 DNA reads TGTGCCAGCAGTTACTCGAGCAGGAGTCTCTATGGCTACACCTTC.

The chain carries TRBV9 and TRBJ1-5, with a tentative D call TRBD1 (6 bases). Germline lookup yields CDR1 SGDLS and CDR2 YYNGEE. Between the trimmed V and J ends, which lost 3 bases and 5 bases, there was a span of 12 bases. This CDR3 has 14 residues. The CDR3 loop is CASSGPGAYQPQHF. Written as DNA, the CDR3 is TGTGCCAGCAGCGGCCCAGGGGCGTATCAGCCCCAGCATTTT.

This chain connects TRBV4-3 to TRBJ2-5, with TRBD2 identical over 7 bases. Near its end, the DNA agrees better with TRBJ2-7, so the J call may be wrong. This CDR3 has 16 amino acids. Per germline, CDR1 LGHNA and CDR2 YSLEER. CDR3 in amino acids: CASSQGDGGSRDEQYF. CDR3 in DNA: TGCGCCAGCAGCCAAGGTGACGGCGGGAGCAGGGACGAGCAGTACTTC.

The V and J genes are TRBV6-5 and TRBJ2-7; D perhaps matches TRBD1 (6 bases). Germline CDR1 and CDR2: MNHEY and SVGAGI. Between the trimmed V and J ends, which lost 6 bases and 5 bases, there was a span of 20 bases. The CDR3 runs 15 residues. CDR3 protein: CASSPGGEGEHEQYF. The CDR3 DNA is TGTGCCAGCAGCCCCGGAGGAGAGGGGGAACACGAGCAGTACTTC.